The following is a TCR beta chain sequence with its context. A J-beta primer mix and a sample-barcoded 5' primer were used in a second PCR of roughly 7 to 12 cycles. MiXCR, applied by TCRdb to the 5' RACE reads, yields one record per CDR3 protein. The sample has some 800,000 distinct CDR3 sequences; more than 20% are singletons. This CDR3 comprises 16 residues. The V gene's germline CDR1 is SQVTM and CDR2 ANQGSEA. The V end lost 6 bases, the J end lost 8 bases, and 28 bases lay between the germline ends. These data originate in a study of blood T cells in healthy people across ages. These data were likewise used in another study, on T cells of mothers and their children.

The TCR was taken from a boy younger than 18 in good health. This chain uses TRBV29-1 with TRBJ1-2; D is possibly TRBD1 (6 bases). Sequencing input: blood. As DNA, the CDR3 is TGCAGCGTCAGTAGGGGGGATTTCGGTTTAGTGCGAGGCTACACCTTC. Encoded protein: CSVSRGDFGLVRGYTF.